The 17 T cell receptor beta chains given below trace back to one sample, sequenced in a study of blood T cell repertoires in COVID-19. The protocol was immunoSEQ multiplex PCR, while the TCRdb copy is restricted to in-frame clones and leaves out a portion. The table includes approximately 120,000 clones, around 90% detected once. The material sequenced was peripheral blood. All receptors derive from a man aged 50-59 years with COVID-19, enrolled during active disease.

V is TRBV7-9 and J is TRBJ1-2; 7 bases are shared with TRBD1. Germline trimming cut 1 base from V and 4 bases from J; bases unmatched to any gene: 3. Germline V gives CDR1 SEHNR, CDR2 FQNEAQ (reference sequence). This CDR3 comprises 14 residues. The CDR3 region is CASSLVQGGYGYTF. DNA for the CDR3: TGTGCCAGCAGCTTAGTCCAGGGGGGCTATGGCTACACCTTC.

This clone has just one count. This chain links TRBV5-1 with TRBJ2-1; TRBD1 aligns across 8 bases. V gave up 2 bases and J gave up 8 bases; unmatched junction bases: 9. The V gene's germline CDR1 is SGHRS and CDR2 YFSETQ. This CDR3 is built from 15 residues. CDR3 coding DNA: TGCGCCAGCAGCTTTGGGTCAGGGGGCGAGGATGAGCAGTTCTTC. Protein product: CASSFGSGGEDEQFF.

J is TRBJ2-1 and V is TRBV27, with D perhaps TRBD1 (5 bases). This CDR3 spans 17 amino acids. The germline V gene has CDR1 MNHEY and CDR2 SMNVEV (reference sequence). V dropped 0 bases and J dropped 0 bases, with 12 bases sitting between them. This chain's CDR3 is CASSLSLRQSSYNEQFF. The CDR3 DNA reads TGTGCCAGCAGTTTATCGTTGAGACAGAGCTCCTACAATGAGCAGTTCTTC.

The CDR3 spells CATSSRDRGLTGELFF. CDR3 DNA sequence: TGTGCCACCAGCAGCCGGGACAGGGGGCTTACCGGGGAGCTGTTTTTT. The rearrangement uses TRBV15 and TRBJ2-2, with 12 bases lining up with TRBD1. Per the germline V gene, CDR1 is LNHNV and CDR2 is YYDKDF (reference sequence). The length of the CDR3 is 16 residues. The V gene end was trimmed by 3 bases and the J gene end by 5 bases; junction bases not matched to a gene: 4.

The rearrangement joins TRBV19 to TRBJ1-1; possibly TRBD1 for D (6 bases). The CDR3 is 17 residues long. Germline V gene data show CDR1 as LNHDA and CDR2 as SQIVND (reference sequence). V lost 3 bases and J lost 0, with 17 bases in between. The CDR3 sequence: CASSMVWGREVNTEAFF. Here the CDR3 DNA reads TGTGCCAGTAGTATGGTTTGGGGGCGTGAGGTGAACACTGAAGCTTTCTTT.

The chain uses TRBV2 and TRBJ1-1; D unresolved. The V end was cut by 2 bases, the J end by 2 bases, with 9 bases between. Germline CDR1 is SNHLY and CDR2 is FYNNEI. This CDR3 is built from 14 residues. CDR3 amino acids: CASSELASNTEAFF. Written as DNA, the CDR3 is TGTGCCAGCAGTGAATTGGCCAGTAACACTGAAGCTTTCTTT.

The rearrangement joins TRBV30 to TRBJ2-7, with D perhaps TRBD2 (6 bases). The CDR3 is made up of 14 amino acids. Germline V CDR1 and CDR2: GTSNPN, SVGIG (reference sequence). V lost 3 bases and J lost 0, with 12 bases in between. CDR3 sequence (DNA): TGTGCCTGGAGCAAGCGGGCCAGCTCCTACGAGCAGTACGTC. Translated, it gives CAWSKRASSYEQYV.

A single count supports this clone. The chain employs TRBV10-3 and TRBJ2-1; a possible D gene is TRBD2 (6 bases). Trimming shortened V by 7 bases and J by 9 bases, and 16 bases separated the two germline ends. The CDR3 runs 13 residues. Per germline, CDR1 ENHRY and CDR2 SYGVKD. CDR3 bases: TGTGCCATCAAGGATAACGGGGGTCGTGAGCAGTTCTTC. Its translation: CAIKDNGGREQFF.

The chain employs TRBV14 and TRBJ2-1; 12 positions match TRBD2. The V and J ends lost 1 base and 9 bases, in that order; junction bases with no gene match: 4. There are 15 residues in the CDR3. CDR1 is SGHDN, CDR2 FVKESK, per germline. Here the CDR3 DNA reads TGTGCCAGCAGCCAAGCCCTAGCGGGAGGGGCTGAGCAGTTCTTC. Translated, it gives CASSQALAGGAEQFF.

This clone was detected only once. The V gene is TRBV6-5, the J gene TRBJ2-1; 14 positions agree with TRBD2. Germline-derived CDR1 and CDR2 are MNHEY and SVGAGI. CDR3 length equals 15 residues. V was clipped by 6 bases and J by 6 bases; unmatched bases: 4. CDR3 amino acids: CASRAGTSGSNEQFF. The CDR3 nucleotides are TGTGCCAGCAGGGCCGGGACTAGCGGGAGCAATGAGCAGTTCTTC.

This sequence joins TRBV6-1 and TRBJ1-1; no clear D gene. CDR3 length: 10 amino acids. Germline CDR1 and CDR2: MNHNS and SASEGT. V gave up 2 bases and J gave up 12 bases, with 7 bases separating them. This CDR3 reads CASSEYLTFF. Written as DNA, the CDR3 is TGTGCCAGCAGTGAATATCTAACTTTCTTT.

The rearrangement uses TRBV5-1 and TRBJ2-5; unclear D gene. V lost 0 bases and J 0 bases, leaving 6 bases between the germline ends. CDR1 is SGHRS and CDR2 is YFSETQ in the germline V gene. The CDR3 consists of 14 residues. The CDR3 sequence is CASSLGPYQETQYF. In DNA form, the CDR3 reads TGCGCCAGCAGCTTGGGGCCCTACCAAGAGACCCAGTACTTC.

This clone was observed once. The chain joins TRBV6-5 to TRBJ1-1; 7 positions match TRBD1. In germline, CDR1 is MNHEY, CDR2 SVGAGI. The CDR3 is made up of 14 amino acids. With 5 bases clipped from V and 3 bases from J, the junction kept 6 bases outside the gene matches. This CDR3 is CASSRQGRDTEAFF. The CDR3 nucleotides read TGTGCCAGCAGTCGACAGGGCCGGGACACTGAAGCTTTCTTT.

The chain links TRBV19 to TRBJ2-1, with 11 bases that match TRBD2. Germline CDR1 is LNHDA and CDR2 is SQIVND (reference sequence). This CDR3 spans 16 amino acids. V was clipped by 5 bases and J by 7 bases; unmatched bases: 10. DNA for the CDR3: TGTGCCAGTAGTGACCGTAGCGGGAGGGCCCGGAATGAGCAGTTCTTC. Its protein is CASSDRSGRARNEQFF.

The table lists this clone with a few counts. This CDR3 is CASSLRRASDSYNEQFF. CDR3 in DNA: TGTGCCAGCAGCTTACGACGGGCTAGCGACTCCTACAATGAGCAGTTCTTC. V gene TRBV7-2 combines with J gene TRBJ2-1, with TRBD2 as a possible D gene (6 bases). Trimming cost V 2 bases and J 0 bases, with 14 bases left between them. The CDR3 contains 17 residues. Germline V gene data show CDR1 as SGHTA and CDR2 as FQGNSA.

V and J are TRBV11-2 and TRBJ2-7; tentatively, D is TRBD2 (5 bases). From germline, CDR1 is SGHAT and CDR2 FQNNGV. Trimming pared 5 bases from V and 6 bases from J, leaving 17 bases between. The length of the CDR3 is 14 residues. The CDR3 region is CASSQGNSGGEQYF. CDR3 DNA: TGTGCCAGCAGCCAAGGGAACAGCGGAGGCGAGCAGTACTTC.

CDR3 in DNA: TGTGCCTGGAGTGCCCCGGGGACTCGGGGTTCACCCCTCCACTTT. It yields the protein CAWSAPGTRGSPLHF. The rearrangement uses TRBV30 and TRBJ1-6; a possible D gene is TRBD1 (5 bases). Germline CDR1 is GTSNPN and CDR2 is SVGIG (reference sequence). This CDR3 has 15 residues. Trimming removed 1 base at V and 9 bases at J, with 16 bases between.